These 21 T cell receptor beta chains originate from one sample sequenced in a study of regulatory T cells in long-lasting Graves disease (dated by TCRdb to about 2021). The intended sense of this specimen's time point label: newly diagnosed GD, antithyroid drugs for less than 3 months. For both TCR sequencing and RNA sequencing, RNA was extracted from PBMCs using TRIzol. The method was multiplex PCR. Sequencing instrument: Illumina HiSeq 4000. CDR3 regions were amplified by Arm-PCR with iRepertoire HTBI primers to construct TCR beta libraries. TCRdb passed the public sequencing reads through fastp at Q25 and MiXCR, retaining productive beta sequences. Under each unique CDR3 protein, matching rows form one entry showing the most common genes and DNA. The sample yields hundreds of thousands of distinct CDR3 sequences; roughly 15% were counted once. The ten largest clones add up to around 11% of the sample.

These same data were also listed under a study on T cells in Graves' hyperthyroidism and ophthalmopathy.

The sequenced sample was peripheral blood mononuclear cells (PBMCs), obtained at new diagnosis, from a patient treated with antithyroid drugs. These receptors came from a young man with Graves disease. Donor details come from another sample of the same person, matched by shared clones.

Many counts were recorded for this clonotype. The chain has TRBV2 and TRBJ2-1, with 10 bases that match TRBD2. With V trimmed by 9 bases and J by 3 bases, 2 bases remained unmatched. Germline loops: CDR1 SNHLY, CDR2 FYNNEI. The length of the CDR3 is 13 residues. In DNA, the CDR3 is TGTGCCAGAACTAGCGGGGACTACAATGAGCAGTTCTTC. Amino acid sequence: CARTSGDYNEQFF. Full variable domain (missing parts from reference TRBV2 and TRBJ2-1): EPEVTQTPSHQVTQMGQEVILRCVPISNHLYFYWYRQILGQKVEFLVSFYNNEISEKSEIFDDQFSVERPDGSNFTLKIRSTKLEDSAMYFCARTSGDYNEQFFGPGTRLTVL.

This clonotype was counted ten times or more. CDR3 region: CASSLGGPRTSGRLTYEQYF. CDR3 bases: TGTGCCAGCAGCTTAGGCGGGCCCCGGACTAGCGGGAGGCTTACCTACGAGCAGTACTTC. This chain connects TRBV11-1 to TRBJ2-7; 14 positions agree with TRBD2. J was trimmed by 2 bases and V by 1 base; bases with no gene match: 13. Germline CDR1 SGHAT, CDR2 FQDESV (reference sequence). The CDR3 spans 20 residues. The full variable domain, completed using reference TRBV11-1 and TRBJ2-7, is EAEVAQSPRYKITEKSQAVAFWCDPISGHATLYWYRQILGQGPELLVQFQDESVVDDSQLPKDRFSAERLKGVDSTLKIQPAELGDSAMYLCASSLGGPRTSGRLTYEQYFGPGTRLTVT.

This clonotype showed up just a few times. This sequence joins TRBV5-6 and TRBJ2-7, with 11 bases fitting TRBD2. V shed 1 base, J shed 4 bases, and the junction held 7 bases outside the gene matches. Looked up from germline, CDR1 is SGHDT and CDR2 is YYEEEE. The CDR3 has 16 residues. DNA of the CDR3: TGTGCCAGCAGCTTGAGTAGCGGGAGGGAAATTTACGAGCAGTACTTC. This encodes CASSLSSGREIYEQYF.

This rearrangement joins TRBV28 to TRBJ2-4, with TRBD2 identical over 8 bases. There are 16 residues in the CDR3. CDR1 is MDHEN, CDR2 SYDVKM, per germline. J gave up 0 bases and V 0 bases, and 1 base lay outside the gene matches. For the CDR3, the DNA is TGTGCCAGCAGTTTATGTAGCGGGGTAGCCAAAAACATTCAGTACTTC. This translates into CASSLCSGVAKNIQYF.

This clonotype occurred many times. The rearrangement uses TRBV20-1 and TRBJ2-3, with D possibly TRBD1 on 5 matching bases. The CDR3 consists of 15 residues. V was trimmed by 6 bases and J by 4 bases, leaving 20 bases between them. Per the germline V gene, CDR1 is DFQATT and CDR2 is SNEGSKA (reference sequence). CDR3 sequence: CSAAKGQPSPDTQYF. DNA of the CDR3: TGCAGTGCCGCGAAGGGGCAACCCTCCCCAGATACGCAGTATTTT.

The chain joins TRBV4-1 to TRBJ2-5; D not resolved. V was clipped by 3 bases and J by 4 bases, with 9 bases between them. Germline CDR1 MGHRA, CDR2 YSYEKL. The CDR3 length is 13 residues. Written as DNA, the CDR3 is TGCGCCAGCAGCCAGAGGATGGGAGAGACCCAGTACTTC. It is translated as CASSQRMGETQYF.

The chain is built from TRBV27 and TRBJ1-2; no clear D. Trimming shortened V by 5 bases and J by 2 bases, and 12 bases separated the two germline ends. Germline loops: CDR1 MNHEY, CDR2 SMNVEV (reference sequence). The CDR3 loop spans 14 amino acids. The chain's CDR3 is CASSPHQPNYGYTF. In DNA, the CDR3 is TGTGCCAGCAGTCCCCATCAGCCAAACTATGGCTACACCTTC.

This clonotype occurred many times. This chain joins TRBV13 and TRBJ2-4; D might be TRBD1 (5 bases). CDR1 and CDR2 (germline): PRHDT, FYEKMQ (reference sequence). The length of the CDR3 is 15 residues. With 2 bases removed from V and 1 base from J, the gap between germline ends came to 9 bases. The DNA for the CDR3 is TGTGCCAGCAGCTTACAGGGTTTTGCCAAAAACATTCAGTACTTC. Encoded protein: CASSLQGFAKNIQYF. Using reference TRBV13 and TRBJ2-4 for the parts outside the CDR3, the full variable domain is AAGVIQSPRHLIKEKRETATLKCYPIPRHDTVYWYQQGPGQDPQFLISFYEKMQSDKGSIPDRFSAQQFSDYHSELNMSSLELGDSALYFCASSLQGFAKNIQYFGAGTRLSVL.

The chain links TRBV12-3 or TRBV12-4 to TRBJ2-2; D unclear. The V end was cut by 3 bases, the J end by 6 bases, with 8 bases between. CDR3 length: 13 amino acids. The CDR3 region has the DNA TGTGCCAGCAGTTTGTATTATGCCGGGGAGCTGTTTTTT. Translated: CASSLYYAGELFF.

In regard to this clonotype: At one of its ends the junction is not consistent with the germline gene, which may arise from a read error. This rearrangement joins TRBV4-1 to TRBJ1-5, with D possibly TRBD1 on 5 matching bases. This CDR3 comprises 14 residues. Germline V gene data show CDR1 as MGHRA and CDR2 as YSYEKL. The DNA of the CDR3 is TGTGCCAGCAGCCAAGGGGAGGGGCGAAAGCCCCAGCATTTT. Its translation: CASSQGEGRKPQHF.

DNA for the CDR3: TGTGCCAGCAGTTTAAACGTCCGCTCTGGAAACACCATATATTTT. Its translation is CASSLNVRSGNTIYF. This chain links TRBV12-3 or TRBV12-4 with TRBJ1-3; D gene uncertain. Trimming shortened V by 2 bases and J by 0 bases, and 8 bases separated the two germline ends. This CDR3 spans 15 amino acids.

V usage is TRBV30 and J usage is TRBJ2-3, with 8 bases identical to TRBD2. V shed 4 bases, J shed 3 bases, and the junction held 9 bases outside the gene matches. The CDR3 is 15 amino acids. CDR1 and CDR2 from the germline V gene are GTSNPN and SVGIG (reference sequence). The CDR3 protein is CAWKKRGGWTDTQYF. In DNA, the CDR3 is TGTGCCTGGAAAAAACGGGGGGGGTGGACAGATACGCAGTATTTT.

At least ten counts were recorded for this clonotype. V and J are TRBV7-2 and TRBJ2-1, with 8 bases that match TRBD2. Per germline, CDR1 SGHTA and CDR2 FQGNSA. Trimming at V came to 3 bases and at J to 5 bases, leaving 6 bases not matched to a gene. The CDR3 sequence is 15 residues long. Written as DNA, the CDR3 is TGTGCCAGCAGCTTTGGCGGGGGGCCCGACAATGAGCAGTTCTTC. It encodes CASSFGGGPDNEQFF.

To note about this clonotype: This may be a read error: a much more frequent sequence differs by one nucleotide. The rearrangement uses TRBV6-5 and TRBJ2-1; D uncertain. Germline lookup yields CDR1 MNHEY and CDR2 SVGAGI. The CDR3 consists of 14 residues. The CDR3 loop reads CASSHSKVSVAQFF. The CDR3 nucleotides read TGTGCCAGCAGTCACTCGAAGGTTTCCGTGGCTCAGTTCTTC.

This clonotype was observed at least ten times. The chain combines TRBV27 with TRBJ2-3; either TRBD1 or TRBD2 may supply D (5 bases each). This CDR3 has 16 amino acids. The germline gives CDR1 MNHEY, CDR2 SMNVEV (reference sequence). The V and J ends lost 6 bases and 4 bases respectively, with 20 bases between them. Here the CDR3 DNA reads TGTGCCAGCAGCCGCTTTGTGGTGGGGGTGGCAGATACGCAGTATTTT. This gives the protein CASSRFVVGVADTQYF.

This chain joins TRBV7-3 and TRBJ2-3, with D maybe TRBD2 (5 bases). Germline loops: CDR1 SGHTA, CDR2 FQGTGA. Deletions cut 4 bases from V and 4 bases from J, with 21 bases between. This CDR3 spans 17 amino acids. CDR3 sequence reads: CASSYSPGNYLADTQYF. CDR3 DNA: TGTGCCAGCAGCTACAGCCCCGGGAACTATTTGGCAGATACGCAGTATTTT.

The V and J genes are TRBV29-1 and TRBJ2-5; no clear D gene. V was shortened by 7 bases and J by 5 bases, with 8 bases between the two germline ends. This CDR3 is 10 amino acids long. CDR1 and CDR2 from the germline V gene are SQVTM and ANQGSEA. The chain's CDR3 is CSAPGETQYF. The CDR3 nucleotides read TGCAGCGCCCCTGGGGAGACCCAGTACTTC.

The V gene is TRBV7-9, the J gene TRBJ2-5; TRBD2 is a possible D gene (5 bases). CDR1 is SEHNR and CDR2 is FQNEAQ in the germline V gene (reference sequence). Trimming cost V 6 bases and J 4 bases, with 18 bases left between them. The CDR3 spans 15 residues. The DNA for the CDR3 is TGTGCCAGCAGTTCCCATGGCGGGTGGGGAGAGACCCAGTACTTC. The encoded protein is CASSSHGGWGETQYF.

This rearrangement joins TRBV5-1 to TRBJ2-7, with D hard to call. CDR3 length: 16 residues. Trimming cost V 4 bases and J 0 bases, with 17 bases left between them. Per germline, CDR1 SGHRS and CDR2 YFSETQ. The CDR3 nucleotides are TGCGCCAGCAGCCCATACGGATCCATAGTCTCCTACGAGCAGTACTTC. Translated, it gives CASSPYGSIVSYEQYF. Variable domain in full (rest from reference TRBV5-1 and TRBJ2-7): KAGVTQTPRYLIKTRGQQVTLSCSPISGHRSVSWYQQTPGQGLQFLFEYFSETQRNKGNFPGRFSGRQFSNSRSEMNVSTLELGDSALYLCASSPYGSIVSYEQYFGPGTRLTVT.

Ten or more counts support this clonotype. The junction departs from the called germline gene at one end, perhaps through a read error. The V and J genes are TRBV5-5 and TRBJ1-1; D gene uncertain. From germline, CDR1 is SGHKS and CDR2 YYEKEE (reference sequence). The CDR3 sequence is 14 residues long. CDR3 sequence (DNA): TGTGCCAGCACCTTGGACCACGGCAACACTGAAGCTTTCTTT. This encodes CASTLDHGNTEAFF. Based on the CDR3 plus reference TRBV5-5 and TRBJ1-1, the full variable domain is DAGVTQSPTHLIKTRGQQVTLRCSPISGHKSVSWYQQVLGQGPQFIFQYYEKEERGRGNFPDRFSARQFPNYSSELNVNALLLGDSALYLCASTLDHGNTEAFFGQGTRLTVV.

About this clonotype itself: This likely reflects a read error, since a far larger clone is one base away. The conserved phenylalanine or tryptophan is not found at the CDR3 terminus, so this likely reflects a read error. The chain carries TRBV27 and TRBJ2-2; D gene ambiguous. The CDR3 spans 11 residues. The germline V and J ends were trimmed by 3 bases and 4 bases, with 0 bases remaining between them. Per the germline V gene, CDR1 is MNHEY and CDR2 is SMNVEV (reference sequence). The CDR3, as DNA: TGTGCCAGCAGTTTCACCGGGGAGCTGTTTCTT. Its translation: CASSFTGELFL.